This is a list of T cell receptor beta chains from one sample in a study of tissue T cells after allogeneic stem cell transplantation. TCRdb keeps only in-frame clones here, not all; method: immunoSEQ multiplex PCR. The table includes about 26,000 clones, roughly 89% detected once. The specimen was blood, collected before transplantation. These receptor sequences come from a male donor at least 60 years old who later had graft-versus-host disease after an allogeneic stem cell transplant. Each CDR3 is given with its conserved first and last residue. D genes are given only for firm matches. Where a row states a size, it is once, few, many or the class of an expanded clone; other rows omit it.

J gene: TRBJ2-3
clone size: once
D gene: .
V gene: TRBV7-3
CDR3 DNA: TGTGCCAGCAGCTTGTCCTGGGAAGATACGCAGTATTTT
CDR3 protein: CASSLSWEDTQYF

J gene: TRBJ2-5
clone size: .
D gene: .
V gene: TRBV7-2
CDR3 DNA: TGTGCCAGCAGCTCGCAGCGGCGAGAGACCCAGTACTTC
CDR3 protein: CASSSQRRETQYF

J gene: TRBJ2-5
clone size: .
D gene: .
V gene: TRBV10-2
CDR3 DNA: TGCGCCAGCACAGGGGAAGAGACCCAGTACTTC
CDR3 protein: CASTGEETQYF

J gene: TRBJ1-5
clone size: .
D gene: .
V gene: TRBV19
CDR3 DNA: TGTGCCAGTAGTTTAACAGGGAATCAGCCCCAGCATTTT
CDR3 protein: CASSLTGNQPQHF

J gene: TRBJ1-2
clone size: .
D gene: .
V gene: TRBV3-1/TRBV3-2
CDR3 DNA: TGTGCCAGCAGCCAAGGGGGGGCGTCTGGCTACACCTTC
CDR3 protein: CASSQGGASGYTF

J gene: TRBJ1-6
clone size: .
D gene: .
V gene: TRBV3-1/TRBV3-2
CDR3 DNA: TGTGCCAGCAGCCAAGTCACCGGACAGCTATCCTCACCCCTCCACTTT
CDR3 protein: CASSQVTGQLSSPLHF

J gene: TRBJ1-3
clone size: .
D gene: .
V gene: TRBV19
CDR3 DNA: TGTGCCAGTAGTTTGAGCTTCTTCTCTGGAAACACCATATATTTT
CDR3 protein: CASSLSFFSGNTIYF

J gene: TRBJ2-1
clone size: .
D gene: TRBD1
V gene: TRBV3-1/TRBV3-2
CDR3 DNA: TGTGCCAGCAGCAACGGACAGGGTAATGAGCAGTTCTTC
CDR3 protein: CASSNGQGNEQFF

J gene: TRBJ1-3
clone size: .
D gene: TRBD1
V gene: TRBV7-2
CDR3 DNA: TGTGCCAGCAGCCCGGACAGGGCCTCTGGAAACACCATATATTTT
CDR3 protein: CASSPDRASGNTIYF

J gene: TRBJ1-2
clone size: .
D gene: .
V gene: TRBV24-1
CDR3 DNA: TGTGCCACCAGTGGACAGGCTAACTATGGCTACACCTTC
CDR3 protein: CATSGQANYGYTF

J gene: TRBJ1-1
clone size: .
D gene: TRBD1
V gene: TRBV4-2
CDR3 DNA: TGTGCCAGCAGCCAAGGCAGGGGGTGGGCTGAAGCTTTCTTT
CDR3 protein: CASSQGRGWAEAFF

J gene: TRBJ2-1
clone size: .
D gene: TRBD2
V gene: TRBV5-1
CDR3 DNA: TGCGCCAGCAGCTCCTCTGGGGACGGGAGGTTCAATGAGCAGTTCTTC
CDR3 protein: CASSSSGDGRFNEQFF

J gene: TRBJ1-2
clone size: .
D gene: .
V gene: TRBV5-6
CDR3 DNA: TGTGCCAGCAGCCTAGGACAGAACCCGACCTATGGCTACACCTTC
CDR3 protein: CASSLGQNPTYGYTF

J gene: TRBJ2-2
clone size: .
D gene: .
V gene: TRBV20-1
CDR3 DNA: TGCAGTGCTAGTAAGGGCAGGGTGGCCGGGGAGCTGTTTTTT
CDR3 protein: CSASKGRVAGELFF

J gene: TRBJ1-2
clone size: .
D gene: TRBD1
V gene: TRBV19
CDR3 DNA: TGTGCCAGTAGTATTCTACCGGGACAGGGGGCTAACTATGGCTACACCTTC
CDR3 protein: CASSILPGQGANYGYTF

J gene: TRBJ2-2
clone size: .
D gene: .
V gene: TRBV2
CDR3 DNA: TGTGCCAGCAGTGGAGGGCAACAGAACACCGGGGAGCTGTTTTTT
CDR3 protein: CASSGGQQNTGELFF

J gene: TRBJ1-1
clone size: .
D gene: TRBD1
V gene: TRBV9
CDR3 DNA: TGTGCCAGCAGCACCGACAGGGGGCGAACTGAAGCTTTCTTT
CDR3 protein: CASSTDRGRTEAFF

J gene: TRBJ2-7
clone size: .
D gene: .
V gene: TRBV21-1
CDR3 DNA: TGTGCCAGCAGGCTAGAGGGCCAGCGGGGATACGAGCAGTACTTC
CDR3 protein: CASRLEGQRGYEQYF

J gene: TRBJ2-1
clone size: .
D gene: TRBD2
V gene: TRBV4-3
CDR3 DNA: TGCGCCAGCAGCCAATCTTTGGCGGGAGGGATTCACAATGAGCAGTTCTTC
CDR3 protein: CASSQSLAGGIHNEQFF

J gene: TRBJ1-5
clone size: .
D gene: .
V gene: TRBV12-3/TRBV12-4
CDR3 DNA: TGTGCCAGCAGTTTCTCAGGCAATCAGCCCCAGCATTTT
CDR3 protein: CASSFSGNQPQHF

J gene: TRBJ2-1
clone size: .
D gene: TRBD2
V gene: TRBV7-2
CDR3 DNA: TGTGCCAGCAGCGTTAGCGGGGGGGGAAACAATGAGCAGTTCTTC
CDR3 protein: CASSVSGGGNNEQFF

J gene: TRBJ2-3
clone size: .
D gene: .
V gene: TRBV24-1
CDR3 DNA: TGTGCCACCAGTGACAACGGGGGAACAGATACGCAGTATTTT
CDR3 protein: CATSDNGGTDTQYF

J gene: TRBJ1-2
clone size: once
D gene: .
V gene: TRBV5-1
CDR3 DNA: TGCGCCAGCAGCTTGGCCGGAGACTATGGCTACACCTTC
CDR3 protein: CASSLAGDYGYTF

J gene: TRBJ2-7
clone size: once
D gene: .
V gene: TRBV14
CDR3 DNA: TGTGCCAGCAGCCAAGATTGGCCGGGTGGTAGGGACGGCTACGAGCAGTACTTC
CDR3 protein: CASSQDWPGGRDGYEQYF

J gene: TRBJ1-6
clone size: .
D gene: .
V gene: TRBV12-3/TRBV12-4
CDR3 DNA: TGTGCCAGCAGTCCTAAGGATAATTCACCCCTCCACTTT
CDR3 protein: CASSPKDNSPLHF

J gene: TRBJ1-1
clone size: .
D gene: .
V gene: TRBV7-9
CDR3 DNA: TGTGCCAGCAGCTTGATGGACACTGAAGCTTTCTTT
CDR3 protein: CASSLMDTEAFF